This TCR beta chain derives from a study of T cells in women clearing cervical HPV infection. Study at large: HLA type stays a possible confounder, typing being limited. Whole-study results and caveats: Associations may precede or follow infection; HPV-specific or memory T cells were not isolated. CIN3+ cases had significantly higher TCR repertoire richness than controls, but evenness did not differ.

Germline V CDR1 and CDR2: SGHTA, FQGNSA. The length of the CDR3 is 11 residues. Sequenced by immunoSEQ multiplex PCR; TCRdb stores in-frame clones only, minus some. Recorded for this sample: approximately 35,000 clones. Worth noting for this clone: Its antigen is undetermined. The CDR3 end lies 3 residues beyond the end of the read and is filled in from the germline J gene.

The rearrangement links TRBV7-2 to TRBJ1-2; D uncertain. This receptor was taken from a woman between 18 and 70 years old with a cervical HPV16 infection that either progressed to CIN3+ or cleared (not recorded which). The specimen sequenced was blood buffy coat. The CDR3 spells CASSSYNEYTF. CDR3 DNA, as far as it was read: TGTGCCAGCAGCTCATACAATGAA.